This passage covers 10 T cell receptor beta chains from one sample sequenced in a study of T cell repertoires in ileal Crohn's disease. Sequencing used immunoSEQ multiplex PCR; TCRdb keeps in-frame clones, though not all of them. The data hold about 59,000 clones, with about 89% observed a single time. Regarding time point: neoterminal ileum biopsy at postoperative endoscopy, about 6 months after surgery. The source material was ileal tissue. Every receptor here comes from an adult with Crohn's disease.

The chain employs TRBV5-1 and TRBJ2-2; D uncertain. From germline, CDR1 is SGHRS and CDR2 YFSETQ. V shed 4 bases and J shed 4 bases, with 8 bases lying between them. This CDR3 has 13 residues. The CDR3 coding sequence is TGCGCCAGCAGCGTCGCGAGCACCGGGGAGCTGTTTTTT. This gives the protein CASSVASTGELFF.

This clone is a singleton in its sample. V is TRBV5-8 and J is TRBJ1-5; 7 bases are shared with TRBD1. Germline V gene lookup returns CDR1 SGHTS and CDR2 YDEGEE. CDR3 size: 14 residues. After removal of 4 bases from V and 2 bases from J, the junction contained 3 bases not matched to a gene. CDR3 amino acids: CASSPGTGNQPQHF. CDR3 nucleotide sequence: TGTGCCAGCAGCCCCGGGACAGGCAATCAGCCCCAGCATTTT. Variable domain in full (rest from reference TRBV5-8 and TRBJ1-5): EAGVTQSPTHLIKTRGQQATLRCSPISGHTSVYWYQQALGLGLQFLLWYDEGEERNRGNFPPRFSGRQFPNYSSELNVNALELEDSALYLCASSPGTGNQPQHFGDGTRLSIL.

V usage is TRBV18 and J usage is TRBJ2-7; no firm D call. From germline, CDR1 is KGHSH and CDR2 LQKENI. The V and J ends lost 3 bases and 4 bases respectively, with 7 bases between them. The CDR3 spans 12 residues. CDR3 sequence: CASSPEFYEQYF. The CDR3 DNA reads as TGTGCCAGCTCACCCGAGTTTTACGAGCAGTACTTC.

This clone came up once. The gene calls are TRBV4-1 and TRBJ1-1; 9 nucleotides agree with TRBD1. The CDR3 sequence is 13 residues long. Germline assignment: CDR1 MGHRA and CDR2 YSYEKL. V shed 4 bases, J shed 8 bases, and the junction held 5 bases outside the gene matches. The CDR3 DNA follows: TGCGCCAGCAGCCTGCATACAGGGGGCGAAGCTTTCTTT. Its protein product is CASSLHTGGEAFF.

This clone was picked up one time. This sequence joins TRBV13 and TRBJ1-2; 7 bases fit TRBD1. The ends lost 10 bases at V and 8 bases at J; junction bases unmatched: 7. CDR3 length equals 11 residues. Germline CDR1 is PRHDT and CDR2 is FYEKMQ (reference sequence). The CDR3 sequence is CATTTGPGYTF. CDR3 nucleotides: TGTGCCACTACGACAGGGCCCGGCTACACCTTC.

Turning to this clone: Other nucleotide sequences in the sample specify the same CDR3. V is TRBV5-1 and J is TRBJ2-2; 8 bases are shared with TRBD1. CDR1 is SGHRS, CDR2 YFSETQ, per germline. V was pared by 4 bases and J by 0 bases, with 2 bases of the junction left unmatched. The CDR3 length is 15 residues. CDR3 residues: CASSLTGANTGELFF. The CDR3 nucleotides are TGCGCCAGCAGCCTGACAGGGGCGAACACCGGGGAGCTGTTTTTT.

J is TRBJ2-2 and V is TRBV9, with unresolved D. The CDR3 is made up of 13 amino acids. V dropped 0 bases and J dropped 6 bases, with 6 bases sitting between them. The germline V gene encodes CDR1 SGDLS and CDR2 YYNGEE. The CDR3 DNA follows: TGTGCCAGCAGCGTAGACTTGGCCGGGGAGCTGTTTTTT. Its protein product is CASSVDLAGELFF.

The chain has TRBV5-6 and TRBJ1-6; 9 nucleotides match TRBD1. Germline V CDR1 and CDR2: SGHDT, YYEEEE. The CDR3 has 16 amino acids. V lost 4 bases and J lost 8; bases outside the gene matches: 10. CDR3: CASSPGVDRGYSPLHF. The CDR3 bases are TGTGCCAGCAGCCCGGGGGTGGACAGGGGCTATTCACCCCTCCACTTT.

J is TRBJ1-5 and V is TRBV30; TRBD1 aligns across 7 bases. The CDR3 is made up of 17 amino acids. Looked up from germline, CDR1 is GTSNPN and CDR2 is SVGIG (reference sequence). The V gene end was trimmed by 0 bases and the J gene end by 2 bases; junction bases not matched to a gene: 10. CDR3 region: CAWSVRRETGRNQPQHF. The CDR3 coding sequence is TGTGCCTGGAGTGTTAGACGGGAGACAGGGCGCAATCAGCCCCAGCATTTT.

This rearrangement joins TRBV9 to TRBJ2-2; 7 positions agree with TRBD1. V was pared by 2 bases and J by 5 bases, with 9 bases of the junction left unmatched. Per the germline V gene, CDR1 is SGDLS and CDR2 is YYNGEE. The CDR3 has 16 amino acids. The CDR3 DNA sequence: TGTGCCAGCAGCGTGGGCACGGACAGGTATACCGGGGAGCTGTTTTTT. The encoded protein is CASSVGTDRYTGELFF.